A selection of T cell receptor beta chains follows, all from one sample in a study of cytomegalovirus exposure and HLA in healthy donors. Assay: immunoSEQ multiplex PCR; the TCRdb copy retains only in-frame clones and omits some. Across roughly 200,000 clones, the top ten clones capture approximately 6.5% of the sample. Specimen: PBMCs. All receptors derive from a man aged 25-45 years in good health and CMV-seronegative. CDR3s include the opening cysteine and the closing phenylalanine or tryptophan. The D gene is left open where the match is weak.

TRBD1,TRBJ1-2,TRBV27,TGTGCCAGCAAACAGGGGGCCCCTAACTATGGCTACACCTTC,CASKQGAPNYGYTF
TRBD1,TRBJ1-1,TRBV5-5,TGTGCCAGCAGCCTAGGGACAGGGGGCTTGTGGACTGAAGCTTTCTTT,CASSLGTGGLWTEAFF
TRBD1,TRBJ2-6,TRBV10-1,TGCGCCAGCAGCGGGACAGGGGGTTCTGGGGCCAACGTCCTGACTTTC,CASSGTGGSGANVLTF
TRBD2,TRBJ2-1,TRBV5-8,TGTGCCAGCAGCCCTCCCGGGGGGGGGAATCTCAATGAGCAGTTCTTC,CASSPPGGGNLNEQFF
TRBD2,TRBJ2-2,TRBV10-3,TGTGCCATCAGTGAACGGGAGGGCACCGGGGAGCTGTTTTTT,CAISEREGTGELFF
.,TRBJ1-2,TRBV6-6,TGTGCCAGCGCGCACCTTCCCCGGGTTGGCTACACCTTC,CASAHLPRVGYTF
TRBD1,TRBJ1-3,TRBV4-3,TGCGCCAGCAGCCAAGGACAGGGGAGCGGAAACACCATATATTTT,CASSQGQGSGNTIYF
.,TRBJ1-6,TRBV5-1,TGCGCCAGCAGCTTGGCCCTGTTTAATTCACCCCTCCACTTT,CASSLALFNSPLHF
TRBD1,TRBJ1-1,TRBV28,TGTGCCAGCAGTTTAACAGGGGTGGCCCGCAAAGCTTTCTTT,CASSLTGVARKAFF
TRBD2,TRBJ2-3,TRBV7-9,TGTGCCAGCAGCCTACTACTTTTTAGGGGAGGGAAGGGCACAGATACGCAGTATTTT,CASSLLLFRGGKGTDTQYF
TRBD1,TRBJ1-5,TRBV27,TGTGCCAGCAGTTTACGGACAGGGTCTGACTTGCAGCCCCAGCATTTT,CASSLRTGSDLQPQHF
TRBD2,TRBJ2-2,TRBV7-3,TGTGCCAGCAGCTTTTCCGGGACTAGCACCGGGGAGCTGTTTTTT,CASSFSGTSTGELFF
TRBD2,TRBJ2-2,TRBV7-2,TGTGCCACCGGGCTAGCGGGAGGCGCGAACACCGGGGAGCTGTTTTTT,CATGLAGGANTGELFF
TRBD2,TRBJ2-7,TRBV19,TGTGCCAGTAGTATTTCCACGGGGCAGAGCGGGGACTACGAGCAGTACTTC,CASSISTGQSGDYEQYF
.,TRBJ2-5,TRBV7-2,TGTGCCAGCATCCCGGGAGCCTCGCGGGAGACCCAGTACTTC,CASIPGASRETQYF
TRBD2,TRBJ2-1,TRBV4-2,TGTGCCAGCAGGGGAATACCGGGACTAGCCAACAATGAGCAGTTCTTC,CASRGIPGLANNEQFF
.,TRBJ1-1,TRBV19,TGTGCCAGTAGCCCCCCAGGAGTAGACAGCCTGTCGGGGAACACTGAAGCTTTCTTT,CASSPPGVDSLSGNTEAFF
.,TRBJ2-7,TRBV19,TGTGCCAGTAGTACAGGAGGAGGTTTTGGACTTATTCGCACCTACGAGCAGTACTTC,CASSTGGGFGLIRTYEQYF
.,TRBJ1-1,TRBV9,TGTGCCAGCAGCGCCTGGAACACTGAAGCTTTCTTT,CASSAWNTEAFF
TRBD2,TRBJ2-5,TRBV15,TGTGCCACCAGCAGGGGACTAGCGGGGCCGAAGGCCCAGTACTTC,CATSRGLAGPKAQYF
.,TRBJ1-1,TRBV9,TGTGCCAGCAGCGAGGAGGTTCGGGGGACTGAAGCTTTCTTT,CASSEEVRGTEAFF